This T cell receptor (beta chain) was sequenced for a study of cytomegalovirus exposure and HLA in healthy donors. Both 60 Vbeta primers and 13 Jbeta primers went into the PCR. Generated by immunoSEQ multiplex PCR, the TCRdb table keeps only in-frame clones and is missing some. Among roughly 160,000 clones, 76% were seen once, and the ten largest hold over 1.1%. Findings of the study overall: Rarity marked most TCR sequences, yet some public TCRs occurred in many donors.

The germline gives CDR1 SGHRS, CDR2 YFSETQ. This CDR3 spans 15 amino acids. Deletions cut 1 base from V and 2 bases from J, with 10 bases between. Likely unrecorded immune exposures existed in these nominally healthy donors. Comments on this clone: The antigen is unknown.

The chain couples TRBV5-1 to TRBJ2-1, with TRBD2 as a possible D gene (6 bases). This clonotype was obtained from a man aged 55 to 70 in good health and CMV-seronegative. Input material: PBMCs. In DNA form, the CDR3 reads TGCGCCAGCAGCTTGATTCGGGAGCCCTACAATGAGCAGTTCTTC. This codes for CASSLIREPYNEQFF.